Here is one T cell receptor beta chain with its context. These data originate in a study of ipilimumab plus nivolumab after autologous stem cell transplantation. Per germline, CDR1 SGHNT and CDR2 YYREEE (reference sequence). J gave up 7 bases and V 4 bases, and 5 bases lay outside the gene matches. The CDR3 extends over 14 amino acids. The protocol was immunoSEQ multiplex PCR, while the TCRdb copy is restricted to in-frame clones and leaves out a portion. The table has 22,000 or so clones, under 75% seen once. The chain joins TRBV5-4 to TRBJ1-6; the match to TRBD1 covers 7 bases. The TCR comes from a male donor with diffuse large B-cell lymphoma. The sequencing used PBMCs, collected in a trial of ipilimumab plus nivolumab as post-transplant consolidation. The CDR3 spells CASSPRDRNSPLHF. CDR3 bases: TGTGCCAGCAGCCCCCGGGACAGAAATTCACCCCTCCACTTT.